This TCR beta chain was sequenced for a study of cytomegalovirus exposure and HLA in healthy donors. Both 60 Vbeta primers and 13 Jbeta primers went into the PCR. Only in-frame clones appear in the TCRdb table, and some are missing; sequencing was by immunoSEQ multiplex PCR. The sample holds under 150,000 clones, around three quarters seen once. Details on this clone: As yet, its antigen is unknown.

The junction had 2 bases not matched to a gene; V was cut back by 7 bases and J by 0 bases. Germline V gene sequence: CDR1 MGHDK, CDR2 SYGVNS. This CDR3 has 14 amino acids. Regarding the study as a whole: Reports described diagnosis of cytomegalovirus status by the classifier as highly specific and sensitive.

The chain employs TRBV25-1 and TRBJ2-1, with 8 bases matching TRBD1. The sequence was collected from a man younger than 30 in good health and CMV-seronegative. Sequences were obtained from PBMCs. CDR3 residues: CASNQGASYNEQFF. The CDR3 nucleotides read TGTGCCAGCAATCAGGGGGCCTCCTACAATGAGCAGTTCTTC.